The 24 T cell receptor beta chains below were found in one sample sequenced in a study of shared clonotypes between healthy human individuals. Assay used: immunoSEQ multiplex PCR; TCRdb lists only in-frame clones, some missing. The sample records approximately 1.1 million clones, more than 75% being singletons. What was sequenced was memory CD4+ T cells from PBMCs. Subset: CD45RA-negative fraction. The receptors were gathered from a man aged 18 to 29 in good health. Some clones in this sample may be carry-over from other donors' samples.

The rearrangement joins TRBV11-1 to TRBJ2-5, with 12 bases aligning to TRBD2. The CDR3 is made up of 17 amino acids. The germline V gene has CDR1 SGHAT and CDR2 FQDESV (reference sequence). With 1 base clipped from V and 5 bases from J, the junction kept 8 bases outside the gene matches. The CDR3 sequence: CASSLGTSGIGSETQYF. CDR3 nucleotide sequence: TGTGCCAGCAGCTTAGGGACTAGCGGGATCGGCAGCGAGACCCAGTACTTC.

CDR3 region: CAWHRQTNEKLFF. The CDR3 nucleotides read TGTGCCTGGCATAGGCAAACTAATGAAAAACTGTTTTTT. The V and J genes are TRBV30 and TRBJ1-4; no clear D. The CDR3 is 13 amino acids. The V gene lost 5 bases and the J gene lost 1 base, with 8 bases spanning the gap. CDR1 is GTSNPN, CDR2 SVGIG, per germline (reference sequence).

This clone appeared once. V and J are TRBV4-2 and TRBJ2-1; TRBD2 aligns across 8 bases. Germline values: CDR1 LGHNA, CDR2 YNFKEQ. J lost 8 bases, V lost 1 base, and 10 bases had no gene match. The CDR3 totals 16 residues. The CDR3, as DNA: TGTGCCAGCAGCCAAGCGGGGGGGAGGACTGCCTATGAGCAGTTCTTC. As protein: CASSQAGGRTAYEQFF.

V usage is TRBV6-6 and J usage is TRBJ2-2, with 7 positions matching TRBD2. This CDR3 has 16 residues. J lost 4 bases, V lost 8 bases, and 13 bases had no gene match. The germline gives CDR1 MNHNY, CDR2 SVGAGI (reference sequence). In nucleotides, the CDR3 is TGTGCCAGCCTCAGCCCCTCGGGGGGTGGCACCGGGGAGCTGTTTTTT. Translation gives CASLSPSGGGTGELFF.

J is TRBJ2-5 and V is TRBV5-4, with D unresolved. CDR3 length: 15 residues. The V end was cut by 0 bases, the J end by 2 bases, with 11 bases between. Per germline, CDR1 SGHNT and CDR2 YYREEE (reference sequence). CDR3 sequence reads: CASSLVGQAQETQYF. CDR3 nucleotides: TGTGCCAGCAGCTTGGTCGGGCAGGCACAAGAGACCCAGTACTTC.

This clone came up once. This chain links TRBV28 with TRBJ2-7, with a possible D match to TRBD2 (5 bases). Germline V gene data show CDR1 as MDHEN and CDR2 as SYDVKM. V was cut by 2 bases and J by 2 bases, with 10 bases left in between. The CDR3 length is 14 residues. Here the CDR3 DNA reads TGTGCCAGCAGTTTAAACCTGGGAGCCTACGAGCAGTACTTC. Its protein is CASSLNLGAYEQYF.

The chain recombines TRBV6-1 with TRBJ2-1; 7 bases are shared with TRBD2. The germline gives CDR1 MNHNS, CDR2 SASEGT. This CDR3 spans 15 amino acids. V shed 9 bases, J shed 4 bases, and the junction held 12 bases outside the gene matches. CDR3: CASYIWVAGYNEQFF. In DNA, the CDR3 is TGTGCCAGTTACATATGGGTAGCGGGTTACAATGAGCAGTTCTTC.

This chain connects TRBV11-2 to TRBJ2-7; perhaps TRBD1 as D (6 bases). Germline V gene data show CDR1 as SGHAT and CDR2 as FQNNGV. The V end lost 2 bases, the J end lost 5 bases, and 16 bases lay between the germline ends. This CDR3 spans 15 amino acids. The CDR3 here is CASSLRRPGADEQYF. Here the CDR3 DNA reads TGTGCCAGCAGCTTACGCAGGCCAGGGGCGGACGAGCAGTACTTC.

In its sample, this clone was seen a few times. The V gene is TRBV25-1, the J gene TRBJ1-2; D call uncertain. With 0 bases removed from V and 7 bases from J, the gap between germline ends came to 3 bases. Germline CDR1 is MGHDK and CDR2 is SYGVNS. CDR3 length: 11 residues. The CDR3 DNA reads TGTGCCAGCAGTGAATACGGTGGCTACACCTTC. Its translation is CASSEYGGYTF.

Details on this clone: Other nucleotide sequences in the sample specify the same CDR3. V usage is TRBV5-4 and J usage is TRBJ2-5; the match to TRBD1 covers 7 bases. Germline CDR1 reads SGHNT; CDR2 reads YYREEE (reference sequence). V dropped 1 base and J dropped 2; count of bases not matched to a gene: 2. This CDR3 region has 14 residues. The CDR3 here is CASSLSDRQETQYF. The CDR3 DNA follows: TGTGCCAGCAGCTTGTCGGACAGGCAAGAGACCCAGTACTTC.

Comments on this clone: Additional DNA sequences in this sample encode the identical CDR3. CDR3 region: CASSLPGTGYSNQPQHF. For the CDR3, the DNA is TGTGCCAGCAGTTTACCCGGGACAGGGTACAGCAATCAGCCCCAGCATTTT. The chain links TRBV28 to TRBJ1-5; the match to TRBD1 covers 9 bases. V trimming: 2 bases; J trimming: 1 base; junction bases outside the gene matches: 6. The CDR3 spans 17 residues. CDR1 is MDHEN, CDR2 SYDVKM, per germline.

The chain has TRBV2 and TRBJ2-3; D possibly corresponds to TRBD2 (6 bases). The ends were cut back, 6 bases at V and 5 bases at J, with 12 bases in the middle. CDR1 is SNHLY and CDR2 is FYNNEI in the germline V gene. The CDR3 is 13 residues long. The CDR3 is CASRDEAGDTQYF. CDR3 DNA sequence: TGTGCCAGCAGGGACGAAGCGGGAGATACGCAGTATTTT.

This clone was seen once. Possible read error: a much larger clone is one base away. The chain is built from TRBV6-5 and TRBJ2-5, with 8 positions matching TRBD1. Germline V gives CDR1 MNHEY, CDR2 SVGAGI. V shed 0 bases, J shed 3 bases, and the junction held 0 bases outside the gene matches. The CDR3 consists of 14 residues. CDR3: CASSYSTGEETQYF. The CDR3 coding sequence is TGTGCCAGCAGTTACTCGACAGGGGAAGAGACCCAGTACTTC.

The chain joins TRBV30 to TRBJ1-1; 10 bases are shared with TRBD1. Germline loops: CDR1 GTSNPN, CDR2 SVGIG (reference sequence). The CDR3 spans 13 residues. Trimming at V came to 3 bases and at J to 6 bases, leaving 4 bases not matched to a gene. DNA of the CDR3: TGTGCCTGGAGCCTCGGGACAGGGGCTGAAGCTTTCTTT. The encoded protein is CAWSLGTGAEAFF.

V usage is TRBV19 and J usage is TRBJ2-1, with D perhaps matching TRBD2 (6 bases). The CDR3 runs to 19 residues. In germline, CDR1 is LNHDA, CDR2 SQIVND (reference sequence). The V and J ends lost 2 bases and 4 bases respectively, with 24 bases between them. CDR3 in amino acids: CASSILPSGLPGPYNEQFF. CDR3 coding DNA: TGTGCCAGTAGTATACTGCCTTCGGGACTCCCCGGCCCGTACAATGAGCAGTTCTTC.

The gene calls are TRBV29-1 and TRBJ2-3, with 7 bases identical to TRBD2. V was pared by 7 bases and J by 3 bases, with 10 bases of the junction left unmatched. Germline CDR1 reads SQVTM; CDR2 reads ANQGSEA. This CDR3 is built from 14 residues. CDR3 sequence reads: CSARTSIETDTQYF. CDR3 DNA: TGCAGCGCCAGGACTAGTATCGAGACAGATACGCAGTATTTT.

The rearrangement uses TRBV30 and TRBJ1-2; no reliable D call. The CDR3 covers 12 residues. V lost 0 bases to trimming and J lost 4 bases, with 6 bases between them. CDR1 and CDR2 from the germline V gene are GTSNPN and SVGIG (reference sequence). CDR3 DNA: TGTGCCTGGAGTGTTAGAGGCTATGGCTACACCTTC. Translation: CAWSVRGYGYTF.

The V and J genes are TRBV2 and TRBJ2-3; either TRBD1 or TRBD2 may fit D (6 bases each). The CDR3 sequence is 14 residues long. The V gene's germline CDR1 is SNHLY and CDR2 FYNNEI. Trimming shortened V by 8 bases and J by 2 bases, and 14 bases separated the two germline ends. The CDR3 region is CASGGLSNTDTQYF. In DNA form, the CDR3 reads TGTGCCAGCGGGGGGCTTAGTAACACAGATACGCAGTATTTT.

V and J are TRBV6-5 and TRBJ1-2, with 11 positions matching TRBD1. Per germline, CDR1 MNHEY and CDR2 SVGAGI. The V segment lost 5 bases and the J segment 13 bases; nucleotides outside the gene matches: 6. The CDR3 sequence is 12 residues long. CDR3 in amino acids: CASSLDRGRITF. The DNA for the CDR3 is TGTGCCAGCAGTCTGGACAGGGGGCGAATCACCTTC.

The chain employs TRBV30 and TRBJ2-3, with D hard to call. The length of the CDR3 is 12 residues. Germline CDR1 GTSNPN, CDR2 SVGIG (reference sequence). Deletions cut 5 bases from V and 0 bases from J, with 6 bases between. DNA for the CDR3: TGTGCCTGGGCCCCTAGCACAGATACGCAGTATTTT. It translates to CAWAPSTDTQYF.

This rearrangement joins TRBV28 to TRBJ2-2; 12 bases line up with TRBD2. Germline CDR1 and CDR2: MDHEN and SYDVKM. This CDR3 region has 15 residues. With V trimmed by 4 bases and J by 6 bases, 3 bases remained unmatched. The CDR3 bases are TGTGCCAGCAGTTCGACTAGCGGGAGTGCCGGGGAGCTGTTTTTT. It specifies CASSSTSGSAGELFF.

A note on this clone: This likely stems from a read error, as it lies one base from a far larger clone. This chain uses TRBV28 with TRBJ2-3; D not resolved. The DNA end is more similar to TRBJ1-5, so the J call may be wrong. The CDR3 is 13 residues long. The germline V gene has CDR1 MDHEN and CDR2 SYDVKM. CDR3 amino acids: CASSLLGTDTQHF. DNA of the CDR3: TGTGCCAGCAGTTTACTGGGCACAGATACGCAGCATTTT.

The chain recombines TRBV7-2 with TRBJ2-3, with D maybe TRBD2 (5 bases). Trimming removed 2 bases at V and 7 bases at J, with 10 bases between. This CDR3 spans 13 amino acids. From germline, CDR1 is SGHTA and CDR2 FQGNSA. The CDR3 nucleotides are TGTGCCAGCAGCTTATATGGGAGTAATACGCAGTATTTT. It specifies CASSLYGSNTQYF.

As for this clone: The sample has other DNA sequences that encode this CDR3 too. The rearrangement uses TRBV2 and TRBJ2-7; D gene ambiguous. V lost 8 bases, J lost 1 base, and 12 bases lay in between. The CDR3 totals 13 residues. The germline gives CDR1 SNHLY, CDR2 FYNNEI. The CDR3, as DNA: TGTGCCAGCTCGTCGGGCAGTTCCTACGAGCAGTACTTC. It encodes CASSSGSSYEQYF.